This TCR beta chain was captured in a study of blood T cell repertoires in COVID-19. Study context: Collection of acute and convalescent COVID-19 samples took place in the United States, Italy and Spain. T cells, B-cell-depleted T cells, or PBMCs supplied cDNA or gDNA.

V was trimmed by 4 bases and J by 2 bases, leaving 12 bases between them. This CDR3 has 14 amino acids. Germline V CDR1 and CDR2: MDHEN, SYDVKM. Methods used by the authors: Amplification of reference gene primers provided the estimated nucleated cell counts. Data came from immunoSEQ multiplex PCR; TCRdb stores just in-frame clones and leaves some out. D and trimming were read from the DNA, whereas the V and J calls and clone size are those reported in that table. The table includes 20,000 to 25,000 clones, around 80% detected once. This rearrangement joins TRBV28 to TRBJ2-7, with TRBD2 as a possible D gene (5 bases). The sequenced sample was peripheral blood. The receptor was isolated from a man aged 55 to 70 with active COVID-19. The CDR3 coding sequence is TGTGCCAGCAGTTGGCCTAGCAAGACCTACGAGCAGTACTTC. Its translation: CASSWPSKTYEQYF.